Following are 18 T cell receptor beta chains from one sample sequenced in a study of cytomegalovirus exposure and HLA in healthy donors. PCR employed 60 Vbeta and 13 Jbeta primers. Sequencing used immunoSEQ multiplex PCR; TCRdb keeps in-frame clones, though not all of them. The sample consists of approximately 190,000 clones, roughly 80% of them appearing once. Source material: PBMCs. These receptors were collected from a man aged 45-65 years in good health and CMV-seronegative.

This clone has more than one count but fewer than ten. J is TRBJ2-7 and V is TRBV21-1; TRBD2 reflects the table's D call only, with no check against the DNA. TRBV21-1 is a listed pseudogene. The CDR3 is 16 amino acids. CDR3 nucleotide sequence: TGTGCCAGCAGCAAGGGACTCAATCGCTTTCATTACGAGCAGTACTTC. This sequence encodes CASSKGLNRFHYEQYF.

Only a few counts were recorded for this clone. The chain links TRBV19 to TRBJ1-2, with D possibly being TRBD1 (5 bases). The CDR3 is made up of 15 amino acids. V lost 9 bases to trimming and J lost 2 bases, with 19 bases between them. The V gene's germline CDR1 is LNHDA and CDR2 SQIVND (reference sequence). CDR3 amino acids: CASSSPPQANYGYTF. The CDR3 DNA follows: TGTGCCAGCTCCTCCCCCCCACAGGCGAACTATGGCTACACCTTC.

The rearrangement links TRBV19 to TRBJ1-5; tentative D call: TRBD1 (6 bases). V was clipped by 2 bases and J by 7 bases, with 12 bases between them. Germline V lookup: CDR1 LNHDA, CDR2 SQIVND (reference sequence). The CDR3 is 14 amino acids. The DNA of the CDR3 is TGTGCCAGTAGTATAAGGGGGGGCGGACAGCCCCAGCATTTT. This encodes CASSIRGGGQPQHF.

The chain joins TRBV19 to TRBJ1-2; 7 bases line up with TRBD1. With V trimmed by 5 bases and J by 1 base, 10 bases remained unmatched. The germline V gene encodes CDR1 LNHDA and CDR2 SQIVND (reference sequence). The CDR3 consists of 16 residues. The CDR3 sequence: CASSQIDRDNNYGYTF. In DNA form, the CDR3 reads TGTGCCAGTAGTCAAATCGACAGGGATAATAACTATGGCTACACCTTC.

This clone was seen only a few times. The rearrangement joins TRBV19 to TRBJ2-7; 9 bases are shared with TRBD2. Looked up from germline, CDR1 is LNHDA and CDR2 is SQIVND (reference sequence). The CDR3 has 14 residues. Losses at the gene ends were 5 bases for V and 1 base for J; bases not matched to a gene: 3. The CDR3 reads CASSGAGGSYEQYF. The DNA for the CDR3 is TGTGCCAGTAGTGGTGCGGGGGGGTCCTACGAGCAGTACTTC.

This clone was seen only a few times. V usage is TRBV21-1 and J usage is TRBJ1-6; the listed D gene, TRBD1, was not tested against the DNA. TRBV21-1 is described as a pseudogene. This CDR3 is built from 16 residues. CDR3 bases: TGTGCCAGCAAGAGAATAGGACAGGGGGCGAATTCACCCCTCCACTTT. Translation gives CASKRIGQGANSPLHF.

This clone appeared a few times. This chain joins TRBV9 and TRBJ1-1; possibly TRBD1 for D (5 bases). V lost 0 bases and J 1 base, leaving 7 bases between the germline ends. CDR3 length: 14 residues. Germline V gene sequence: CDR1 SGDLS, CDR2 YYNGEE. The CDR3 is CASSVVGGNTEAFF. CDR3 coding DNA: TGTGCCAGCAGCGTAGTCGGGGGGAACACTGAAGCTTTCTTT.

Notes on this clone: This sample also contains other DNA sequences that code for the same CDR3. V usage is TRBV7-2 and J usage is TRBJ2-7; 7 positions agree with TRBD1. V lost 0 bases, J lost 6 bases, and 8 bases stayed unmatched. Germline assignment: CDR1 SGHTA and CDR2 FQGNSA. This CDR3 contains 15 residues. This chain's CDR3 is CASSLAGQGVSEQYF. The DNA of the CDR3 is TGTGCCAGCAGCTTAGCCGGGCAGGGGGTAAGCGAGCAGTACTTC.

The chain joins TRBV7-2 to TRBJ2-5; 13 nucleotides align to TRBD2. V shed 5 bases and J 4 bases; nucleotides not matched to a gene: 7. CDR3 length: 16 residues. The germline V gene has CDR1 SGHTA and CDR2 FQGNSA. This chain's CDR3 is CASSSILAGGGETQYF. As DNA, the CDR3 is TGTGCCAGCAGCAGCATACTAGCGGGGGGGGGAGAGACCCAGTACTTC.

V is TRBV9 and J is TRBJ2-3; 10 bases agree with TRBD2. This CDR3 spans 15 amino acids. Per germline, CDR1 SGDLS and CDR2 YYNGEE. The trim removed 4 bases at V and 4 bases at J, leaving 6 bases unmatched. The CDR3: CASSPSGGGADTQYF. The CDR3 coding sequence is TGTGCCAGCAGCCCGAGCGGGGGGGGAGCAGATACGCAGTATTTT.

This chain links TRBV7-2 with TRBJ2-7; D possibly corresponds to TRBD1 (6 bases). The CDR3 contains 12 residues. The germline V gene has CDR1 SGHTA and CDR2 FQGNSA. Trimming removed 5 bases at V and 7 bases at J, with 12 bases between. This CDR3 is CASSETGREQYF. The CDR3 nucleotides are TGTGCCAGCAGCGAAACAGGGCGAGAGCAGTACTTC.

This chain connects TRBV4-1 to TRBJ1-4; D is perhaps TRBD1 (6 bases). CDR3 length equals 16 residues. With 1 base removed from V and 7 bases from J, the gap between germline ends came to 16 bases. From germline, CDR1 is MGHRA and CDR2 YSYEKL. The CDR3 protein is CASSQGLGGAGEKLFF. The CDR3 coding sequence is TGCGCCAGCAGCCAAGGCCTCGGGGGGGCTGGTGAAAAACTGTTTTTT.

The chain employs TRBV30 and TRBJ1-3; possibly TRBD1 for D (5 bases). The CDR3 sequence is 15 residues long. Trimming pared 3 bases from V and 5 bases from J, leaving 17 bases between. From germline, CDR1 is GTSNPN and CDR2 SVGIG (reference sequence). The CDR3 loop is CAWSGPRVWRNTIYF. CDR3 DNA: TGTGCCTGGAGCGGACCCAGGGTCTGGAGAAACACCATATATTTT.

The J gene is TRBJ2-5, the V gene TRBV11-2, with D maybe TRBD1 (5 bases). The V end was cut by 5 bases, the J end by 2 bases, with 21 bases between. Germline CDR1 and CDR2: SGHAT and FQNNGV. The CDR3 is made up of 17 amino acids. In DNA form, the CDR3 reads TGTGCCAGCAGCCCAAGCCCCAGGACATTGGGGCAAGAGACCCAGTACTTC. Translating gives CASSPSPRTLGQETQYF.

The chain joins TRBV5-1 to TRBJ1-4; 9 bases are a match to TRBD1. Trimming cost V 6 bases and J 8 bases; bases outside gene matches: 14. CDR1 and CDR2 (germline): SGHRS, YFSETQ. This CDR3 comprises 16 residues. CDR3: CASTTGTGTGREKLFF. In nucleotides, the CDR3 is TGCGCCAGCACCACCGGGACCGGGACAGGGCGGGAAAAACTGTTTTTT.

The chain is built from TRBV18 and TRBJ1-1; 8 nucleotides match TRBD1. Germline assignment: CDR1 KGHSH and CDR2 LQKENI. The J segment lost 0 bases and the V segment lost 6 bases, leaving 6 bases of the junction unmatched. This CDR3 is 15 amino acids long. The CDR3 protein is CASSQGASVNTEAFF. CDR3 DNA sequence: TGTGCCAGCTCCCAGGGGGCGTCTGTGAACACTGAAGCTTTCTTT.

This chain uses TRBV5-6 with TRBJ1-5; possible D gene TRBD1, 5 bases. Trimming pared 3 bases from V and 4 bases from J, leaving 8 bases between. The CDR3 totals 13 residues. Germline V gene lookup returns CDR1 SGHDT and CDR2 YYEEEE. The CDR3 sequence is CASSSQENQPQHF. CDR3 sequence (DNA): TGTGCCAGCAGCTCACAGGAGAATCAGCCCCAGCATTTT. Based on the CDR3 plus reference TRBV5-6 and TRBJ1-5, the full variable domain is DAGVTQSPTHLIKTRGQQVTLRCSPKSGHDTVSWYQQALGQGPQFIFQYYEEEERQRGNFPDRFSGHQFPNYSSELNVNALLLGDSALYLCASSSQENQPQHFGDGTRLSIL.

This clone was found once. This chain joins TRBV12-5 and TRBJ2-2, with TRBD1 as a possible D gene (6 bases). Germline V gene data show CDR1 as LGHNT and CDR2 as FRNRAP. The CDR3 length is 17 residues. Trimming stripped 0 bases from V and 5 bases from J, with 16 bases between. CDR3 sequence reads: CASGLVQGGGWTGELFF. Written as DNA, the CDR3 is TGTGCTAGTGGTTTGGTTCAAGGGGGTGGATGGACCGGGGAGCTGTTTTTT. The full variable domain, rest sourced from reference TRBV12-5 and TRBJ2-2, is DARVTQTPRHKVTEMGQEVTMRCQPILGHNTVFWYRQTMMQGLELLAYFRNRAPLDDSGMPKDRFSAEMPDATLATLKIQPSEPRDSAVYFCASGLVQGGGWTGELFFGEGSRLTVL.